This T cell receptor beta chain was retrieved from a study of PD-L1 blockade in urothelial cancer (dated by TCRdb to between 2016 and 2019). Turning to the overall study: All patients started therapy in about 2014 and received atezolizumab 1,200 mg intravenously every 3 weeks. About 85% of the 29 patients were males with bladder-origin urothelial cancer, and about two thirds of the roughly 30 reported a prior smoking history. Blood samples were analyzed at two time points: 3 weeks after treatment start (second dose) and 6 weeks after treatment start. An exploratory multi-omic analysis was conducted of the somatic, immune and clinical correlates of response to PD-L1 blockade with atezolizumab in urothelial cancer. Progression-free survival longer than 6 months counted as durable clinical benefit, and TCR features were additionally tested against both progression-free and overall survival. Blood samples yielded a median of roughly 140,000 T cells and roughly 83,000 unique TCRs, with median clonality about 0.08. Pretreatment blood TCR-seq was available for about 27 patients, at least one posttreatment blood collection was obtained for approximately 25 patients, and tumor TCR-seq was available for approximately 25 patients. An ECOG performance status of 0 or 1 was recorded for the patients, and 0 to 3 prior chemotherapy regimens had been received by the patients. Pretreatment tumor samples, along with matched peripheral blood collected serially before and after atezolizumab treatment, underwent TCR sequencing. In the same patients who had TCR sequencing, pretreatment tumors also underwent whole exome sequencing and RNA sequencing. Durable clinical benefit was achieved by nine patients and was not achieved by 20 patients.

Remarks on this clone: Its specific antigen is unknown. Nothing much larger sits one base from this clone, and base qualities are not available.

Synthetic TCR analog templates were spiked into each PCR to estimate absolute template abundance from read counts. TCRbeta CDR3 regions were amplified from genomic DNA with bias-controlled V and J gene primers using the immunoSEQ assay. Sequencing of rearranged TCRbeta segments was performed at approximately 20X coverage. The authors processed their data as follows. Sequencing errors were corrected by clustering and CDR3s were annotated against IMGT to assign V, D and J genes. Out-of-frame and stop-codon sequences were excluded, and only productive TCRbeta rearrangements were used in downstream analyses. To compute clonality, Shannon entropy was normalized by the log of the number of unique productive sequences and then subtracted from one. Fisher's exact test with Benjamini-Hochberg correction, at a threshold of adjusted p below 0.01, was used to find clones that differed between time points or between blood and tumor. TCRdb took over this immuneACCESS table, retaining in-frame rearrangements with V and J assigned. Such tables are incomplete; in checked studies, under half of the missing clones stem from an unresolved V gene, and the remainder is unexplained. V, J and clone size are taken as reported in that table, and D and trimming were inferred from the DNA itself. In this sample the table shows 30,000 to 40,000 clones, 91% of which occur a single time. About 11% of the sample lies in the top ten.

Including cysteine and phenylalanine, the CDR3 has 13 amino acids. The CDR3 DNA has 39 bases and is translated from base 1. CDR1 LNHDA and CDR2 SQIVND were looked up in the germline V gene (reference sequence). V and J are truncated by 5 bases and 7 bases respectively, leaving an intervening sequence of 14 bases. Study-level results and caveats: A pretreatment peripheral blood TCR clonality below the median was linked to improved progression-free and overall survival. Because the sample size was small (n of about 27) and many of the analyses were exploratory, the results are meant to be hypothesis-generating. At 3 weeks after the start of treatment, tumor-associated TCR clones in peripheral blood had expanded more in patients with durable benefit (n of about 21, p = 0.022).

Explained via the paper, the time point label denotes: pretreatment peripheral blood. A total of under 30 patients with locally advanced or metastatic urothelial carcinoma, treated at Memorial Sloan Kettering on a trial protocol, made up the cohort. Peripheral blood mononuclear cells were collected pretreatment and during treatment, with between 1 and 8 total time points per patient. The Qiagen DNeasy Blood extraction kit was used to purify genomic DNA from total PBMCs and from tumor samples. PBMCs were collected pretreatment and during treatment, and were isolated and stored as previously described.

The rearranged chain carries TRBV19 and TRBJ1-1, with no confident D gene call. The sequencing here drew on PBMCs, taken around atezolizumab (anti-PD-L1) treatment. The sequence was collected from a woman aged 60-75 years with urothelial cancer. This receptor carries the CDR3 CASSFGSAGEAFF. The bases are TGTGCCAGTAGTTTTGGGTCAGCGGGTGAAGCTTTCTTT.